The clone carrying this TCR beta chain was recorded a few times. The antigen is undetermined. These data are taken from a study of naive and memory T cell subsets. General observations from the study: TCR transcript changes with activation or differentiation may affect this RNA method.

An oligonucleotide containing a UMI was ligated to the 3' end of TCR cDNA. Whole-blood samples were around 2.3 ml of peripheral blood from healthy adult volunteers. Reverse transcription used DNase-treated unsorted total RNA, aiming for 1 to 1000 ng. Losses at the gene ends were 6 bases for V and 7 bases for J; bases not matched to a gene: 4. The V gene's germline CDR1 is SGHRS and CDR2 YFSETQ. CDR3 length: 12 residues. Ligated cDNA underwent four rounds of PCR with nested alpha and beta constant region primers and SP2. Blood and skin TCR RNA was reverse transcribed with alpha and beta constant primers. TCRdb reanalysed the 5' RACE reads using MiXCR and keeps one entry per CDR3 protein. The sample holds tens of thousands of distinct CDR3 sequences, 8% seen once.

This receptor was identified in a female donor in good health. The chain joins TRBV5-1 to TRBJ2-1; 7 nucleotides match TRBD1. The chain's CDR3 is CASNVQGNEQFF. The DNA for the CDR3 is TGCGCCAGCAACGTACAGGGGAATGAGCAGTTCTTC.